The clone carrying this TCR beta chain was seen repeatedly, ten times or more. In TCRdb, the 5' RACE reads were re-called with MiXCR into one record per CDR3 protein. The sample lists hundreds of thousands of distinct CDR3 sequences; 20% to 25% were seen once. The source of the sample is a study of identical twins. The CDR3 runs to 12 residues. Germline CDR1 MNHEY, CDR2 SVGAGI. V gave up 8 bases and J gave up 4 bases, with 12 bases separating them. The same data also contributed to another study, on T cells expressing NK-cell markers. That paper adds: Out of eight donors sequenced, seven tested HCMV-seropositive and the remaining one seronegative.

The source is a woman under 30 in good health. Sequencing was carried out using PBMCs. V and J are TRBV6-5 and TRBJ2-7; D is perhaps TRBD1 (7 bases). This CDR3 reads CASSGGQYEQYF. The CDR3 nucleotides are TGTGCCAGCTCAGGGGGGCAATACGAGCAGTACTTC.